This record looks at one T cell receptor beta chain sequence and its context. Those enrolled, adults aged 18 to 89 years, came from fewer than 25 US areas. CDR3 length equals 14 residues. Looked up from germline, CDR1 is LNHDA and CDR2 is SQIVND (reference sequence). V lost 3 bases to trimming and J lost 2 bases, with 11 bases between them. This specimen belongs to a study of blood T cell repertoires in COVID-19. About the study: Nucleic acid was either cDNA or gDNA, and it came from T cells, B-cell-depleted T cells, or PBMCs.

Original data processing: Reference gene primer amplification gave nucleated cell count estimates. Generated by immunoSEQ multiplex PCR, the TCRdb table keeps only in-frame clones and is missing some. V and J calls and clone size are copied from that table; D and trimming were computed from the DNA. This table has some 330,000 clones, about 87% appearing once. The genes are TRBV19 and TRBJ2-7, with D perhaps matching TRBD2 (7 bases). The receptor comes from a young man who had recovered from COVID-19. Sequencing was done on a sample of PBMCs or T cells enriched from blood (not recorded which). CDR3 in amino acids: CASSMGGLAYEQYF. CDR3 sequence (DNA): TGTGCCAGTAGTATGGGGGGGCTTGCCTACGAGCAGTACTTC. The full variable domain, its missing parts supplied by reference TRBV19 and TRBJ2-7, is DGGITQSPKYLFRKEGQNVTLSCEQNLNHDAMYWYRQDPGQGLRLIYYSQIVNDFQKGDIAEGYSVSREKKESFPLTVTSAQKNPTAFYLCASSMGGLAYEQYFGPGTRLTVT.